The 12 T cell receptor beta chains below were found in one sample sequenced in a study of shared clonotypes between healthy human individuals. TCRdb's table, derived via immunoSEQ multiplex PCR, lists solely in-frame clones and lacks some. The sample lists roughly 2.2 million clones, under 95% seen once, with around 0.4% in the top ten. Sequenced sample: naive CD4+ T cells from PBMCs. Documented subset: CD45RA+ positively selected. Receptor source: a man between 18 and 35 years old in good health. Some clones in this sample may be carry-over from other donors' samples.

V usage is TRBV11-1 and J usage is TRBJ2-1; TRBD1 is a possible D gene (5 bases). Deletions cut 9 bases from V and 0 bases from J, with 9 bases between. CDR1 is SGHAT, CDR2 FQDESV, per germline (reference sequence). The CDR3 length is 13 residues. CDR3: CASRQSSYNEQFF. CDR3 in DNA: TGTGCCAGTAGACAGAGCTCCTACAATGAGCAGTTCTTC.

The rearrangement links TRBV28 to TRBJ2-7; 7 nucleotides agree with TRBD2. CDR1 and CDR2 from the germline V gene are MDHEN and SYDVKM. The trim removed 4 bases at V and 5 bases at J, leaving 14 bases unmatched. The CDR3 extends over 16 amino acids. The CDR3 DNA is TGTGCCAGCAGTTCCCGCGGGGGTAGTTTGATGGACGAGCAGTACTTC. Protein sequence: CASSSRGGSLMDEQYF.

The V and J genes are TRBV6-5 and TRBJ1-1; D is unresolved. V was pared by 6 bases and J by 1 base, with 9 bases between. The CDR3 runs to 13 residues. The germline CDR1 and CDR2 sequences are MNHEY and SVGAGI. The CDR3 coding sequence is TGTGCCAGCAGACCCCCGGAGAACACTGAAGCTTTCTTT. Translating gives CASRPPENTEAFF.

Only one count was recorded for this clone. This chain's CDR3 is CASSLGVLETQYF. Here the CDR3 DNA reads TGCGCCAGCAGCCTGGGGGTCCTAGAGACCCAGTACTTC. The chain couples TRBV4-1 to TRBJ2-5; TRBD1 or TRBD2 may be the D gene (5 bases each). CDR1 is MGHRA, CDR2 YSYEKL, per germline. V lost 4 bases, J lost 4 bases, and 10 bases lay in between. This CDR3 contains 13 residues.

The rearrangement joins TRBV18 to TRBJ2-7; no firm D call. V shed 2 bases and J shed 2 bases, with 10 bases lying between them. The CDR3 sequence is 14 residues long. Germline V gene lookup returns CDR1 KGHSH and CDR2 LQKENI. CDR3 protein: CASSPIHPPYEQYF. The CDR3 nucleotides read TGTGCCAGCTCACCAATACACCCGCCCTACGAGCAGTACTTC.

This chain joins TRBV28 and TRBJ2-1; 10 nucleotides agree with TRBD2. Germline trimming cut 6 bases from V and 13 bases from J; bases unmatched to any gene: 18. Per the germline V gene, CDR1 is MDHEN and CDR2 is SYDVKM. This CDR3 contains 16 residues. The CDR3: CASRDSSGSNPAQQFF. Here the CDR3 DNA reads TGTGCCAGCAGGGACTCTAGCGGGAGCAACCCAGCGCAACAGTTCTTC.

The CDR3 reads CASSFVQGVYNEQFF. In nucleotides, the CDR3 is TGTGCCAGCAGCTTTGTACAGGGGGTTTACAATGAGCAGTTCTTC. The V gene is TRBV7-2, the J gene TRBJ2-1, with TRBD1 matching 8 bases. The CDR3 runs 15 residues. The J segment lost 4 bases and the V segment lost 3 bases, leaving 5 bases of the junction unmatched. Germline CDR1 is SGHTA and CDR2 is FQGNSA.

The chain is built from TRBV5-1 and TRBJ2-2, with unresolved D. The CDR3 is 16 residues long. Trimming took 6 bases from V and 0 from J, leaving 15 bases between them. Per the germline V gene, CDR1 is SGHRS and CDR2 is YFSETQ. CDR3 DNA sequence: TGCGCCAGCAATCAGCTCGGGCAGGCGAACACCGGGGAGCTGTTTTTT. The encoded protein is CASNQLGQANTGELFF.

The chain couples TRBV27 to TRBJ2-7; D not resolved. Germline V gene sequence: CDR1 MNHEY, CDR2 SMNVEV (reference sequence). The ends were cut back, 4 bases at V and 2 bases at J, with 12 bases in the middle. CDR3 length: 14 residues. The CDR3 sequence: CASSSRTNTYEQYF. CDR3 in DNA: TGTGCCAGCAGTTCTCGGACGAATACCTACGAGCAGTACTTC.

This clone was observed once. This same CDR3 is encoded by further DNA sequences in the sample. The chain couples TRBV28 to TRBJ1-1; TRBD1 might be the D (5 bases). The CDR3 consists of 14 residues. V was trimmed by 1 base and J by 0 bases, leaving 6 bases between them. The germline gives CDR1 MDHEN, CDR2 SYDVKM. CDR3 DNA sequence: TGTGCCAGCAGTTTATCGGGGGTGAACACTGAAGCTTTCTTT. It specifies CASSLSGVNTEAFF.

CDR3 sequence reads: CASSSSSPLTGELFF. In DNA, the CDR3 is TGTGCCAGCAGTTCCTCTTCCCCCCTTACCGGGGAGCTGTTTTTT. The gene calls are TRBV27 and TRBJ2-2, with D hard to call. Germline V CDR1 and CDR2: MNHEY, SMNVEV (reference sequence). CDR3 length: 15 amino acids. V was pared by 4 bases and J by 5 bases, with 14 bases between.

A note on this clone: Other DNA sequences in this specimen translate into the identical CDR3. This chain uses TRBV5-1 with TRBJ2-1; TRBD2 agrees at 12 bases. CDR1 is SGHRS and CDR2 is YFSETQ in the germline V gene. The V gene end was trimmed by 4 bases and the J gene end by 8 bases; junction bases not matched to a gene: 4. The CDR3 totals 14 residues. The CDR3 DNA is TGCGCCAGCAGCCTCCGACTAGCGGGAGATGAGCAGTTCTTC. This encodes CASSLRLAGDEQFF.